The clone carrying this TCR beta chain was seen repeatedly, ten times or more. Its antigen is still unknown. The sample originates from a study of glioma-infiltrating T cells. Points from the study as a whole: Gliomas, especially low-grade, showed above-expected tissue-blood divergence; non-neoplastic patients showed below. Very few CDR3 sequences were shared between tissue and blood.

Germline V gene data show CDR1 as MNHNY and CDR2 as SVGAGI (reference sequence). Trimming removed 0 bases at V and 5 bases at J, with 12 bases between. The CDR3 is made up of 15 amino acids. The iRepertoire nested amplicon-rescue multiplex PCR amplified TCR alpha and beta CDR3s from RNA. MiXCR, run by TCRdb on the multiplex PCR reads, gives a single entry per CDR3 protein. Among 44,000 or so distinct CDR3 sequences listed, about 20% were seen once. The sequenced sample was glioma tissue, nonneoplastic brain tissue, or PBMCs (not recorded which). The chain links TRBV6-6 to TRBJ2-3; possibly TRBD2 for D (5 bases). This TCR was recovered from a human donor with low-grade glioma or glioblastoma, undergoing nonglioma brain surgery, or in good health (not recorded which). CDR3 in amino acids: CASSYSGGRVDTQYF. In DNA form, the CDR3 reads TGTGCCAGCAGTTACTCAGGAGGTCGGGTAGATACGCAGTATTTT.